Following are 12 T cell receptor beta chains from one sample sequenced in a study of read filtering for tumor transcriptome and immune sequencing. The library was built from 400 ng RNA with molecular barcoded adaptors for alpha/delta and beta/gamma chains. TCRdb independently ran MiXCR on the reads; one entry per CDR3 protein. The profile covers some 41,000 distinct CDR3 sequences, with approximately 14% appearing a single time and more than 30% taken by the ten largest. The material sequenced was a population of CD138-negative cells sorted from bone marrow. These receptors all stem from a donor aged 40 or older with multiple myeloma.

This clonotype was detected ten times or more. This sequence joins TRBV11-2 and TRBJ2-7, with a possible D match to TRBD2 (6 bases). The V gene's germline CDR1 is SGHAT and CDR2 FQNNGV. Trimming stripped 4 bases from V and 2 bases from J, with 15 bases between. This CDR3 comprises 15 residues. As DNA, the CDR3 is TGTGCCAGCAGCTCCCTTTCCGGGAGACCCTACGAGCAGTACTTC. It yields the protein CASSSLSGRPYEQYF.

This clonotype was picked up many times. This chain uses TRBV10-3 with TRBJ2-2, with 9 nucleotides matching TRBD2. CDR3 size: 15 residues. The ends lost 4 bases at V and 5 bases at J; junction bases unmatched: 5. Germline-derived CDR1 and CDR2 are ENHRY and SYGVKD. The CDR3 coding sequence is TGTGCCATCAGTGTGGTAGCGGGAGAAACCGGGGAGCTGTTTTTT. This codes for CAISVVAGETGELFF.

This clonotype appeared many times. The CDR3 DNA sequence: TGTGCCAGCAGCTCGCAGAGGAACACTGAAGCTTTCTTT. Residues: CASSSQRNTEAFF. The chain has TRBV7-2 and TRBJ1-1; D gene unclear. The V gene lost 4 bases and the J gene lost 1 base, with 7 bases spanning the gap. Germline CDR1 SGHTA, CDR2 FQGNSA. The CDR3 consists of 13 residues. Filled out from reference TRBV7-2 and TRBJ1-1, the complete variable domain reads GAGVSQSPSNKVTEKGKDVELRCDPISGHTALYWYRQSLGQGLEFLIYFQGNSAPDKSGLPSDRFSAERTGGSVSTLTIQRTQQEDSAVYLCASSSQRNTEAFFGQGTRLTVV.

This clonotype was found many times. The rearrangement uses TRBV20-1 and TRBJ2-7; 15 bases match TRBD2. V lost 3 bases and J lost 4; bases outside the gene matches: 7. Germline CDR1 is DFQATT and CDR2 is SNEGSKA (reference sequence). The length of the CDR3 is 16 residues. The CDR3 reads CSAREIGLAGGYEQYF. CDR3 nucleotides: TGCAGTGCTAGGGAAATTGGACTAGCGGGAGGGTACGAGCAGTACTTC.

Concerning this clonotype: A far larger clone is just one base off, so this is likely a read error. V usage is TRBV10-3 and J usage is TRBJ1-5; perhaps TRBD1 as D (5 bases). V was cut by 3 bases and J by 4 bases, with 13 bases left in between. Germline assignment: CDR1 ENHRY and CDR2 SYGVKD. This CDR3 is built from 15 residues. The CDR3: CAISERWAGNQPQHF. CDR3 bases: TGTGCCATCAGTGAAAGGTGGGCAGGGAATCAGCCCCAGCATTTT.

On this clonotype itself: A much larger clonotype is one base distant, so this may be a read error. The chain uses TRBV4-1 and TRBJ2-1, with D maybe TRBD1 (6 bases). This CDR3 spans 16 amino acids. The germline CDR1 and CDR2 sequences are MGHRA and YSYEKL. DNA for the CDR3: TGCGCCAGCAGCCTAACCCTCCGGGACACCTACAATGAGCAGCTCTTC. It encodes CASSLTLRDTYNEQLF.

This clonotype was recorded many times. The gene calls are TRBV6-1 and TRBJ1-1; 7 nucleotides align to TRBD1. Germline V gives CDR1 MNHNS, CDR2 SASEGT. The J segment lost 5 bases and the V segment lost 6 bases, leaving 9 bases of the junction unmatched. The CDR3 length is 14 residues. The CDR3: CASRDDRVRTEAFF. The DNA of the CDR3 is TGTGCCAGCAGAGACGACAGGGTGCGGACTGAAGCTTTCTTT.

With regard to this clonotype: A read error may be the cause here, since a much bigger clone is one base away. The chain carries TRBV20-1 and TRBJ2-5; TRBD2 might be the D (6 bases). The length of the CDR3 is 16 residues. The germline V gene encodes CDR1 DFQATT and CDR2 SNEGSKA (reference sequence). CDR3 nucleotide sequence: TGCAGTGCCAGACCCTCCGGGGGATCCCACCAAGAGACCCTGTACTTC. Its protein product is CSARPSGGSHQETLYF.

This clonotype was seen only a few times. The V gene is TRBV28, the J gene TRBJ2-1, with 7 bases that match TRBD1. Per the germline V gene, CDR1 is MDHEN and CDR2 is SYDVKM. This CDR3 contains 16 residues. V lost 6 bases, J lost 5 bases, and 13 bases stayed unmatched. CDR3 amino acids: CASSRRQGGSHNEQFF. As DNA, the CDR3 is TGTGCCAGCAGCCGGAGACAGGGTGGTAGTCACAATGAGCAGTTCTTC.

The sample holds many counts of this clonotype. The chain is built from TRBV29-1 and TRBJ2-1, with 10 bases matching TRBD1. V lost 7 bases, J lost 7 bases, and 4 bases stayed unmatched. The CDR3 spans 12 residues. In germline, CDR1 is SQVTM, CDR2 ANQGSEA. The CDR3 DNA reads TGCAGCGCGGGACAGGGGAGTAATGAGCAGTTCTTC. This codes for CSAGQGSNEQFF.

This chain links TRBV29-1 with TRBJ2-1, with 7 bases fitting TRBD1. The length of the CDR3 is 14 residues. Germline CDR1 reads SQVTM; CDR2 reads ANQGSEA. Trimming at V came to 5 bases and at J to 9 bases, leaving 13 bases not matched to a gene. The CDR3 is CSVLRQGRTIEQFF. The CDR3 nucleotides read TGCAGCGTTCTAAGACAGGGACGAACTATTGAGCAGTTCTTC.

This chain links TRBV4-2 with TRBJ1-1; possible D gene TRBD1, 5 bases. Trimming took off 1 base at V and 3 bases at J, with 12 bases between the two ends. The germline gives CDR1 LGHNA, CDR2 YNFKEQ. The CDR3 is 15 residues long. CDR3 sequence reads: CASSQAERGDTEAFF. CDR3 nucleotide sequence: TGTGCCAGCAGCCAAGCCGAACGAGGGGACACTGAAGCTTTCTTT.